This T cell receptor (beta chain) was captured in a study of blood T cell repertoires in COVID-19. Study-wide background: From the United States, Italy and Spain came samples of acute and convalescent COVID-19. In each case, the material was cDNA or gDNA derived from T cells, B-cell-depleted T cells, or PBMCs.

Study processing details: Reference gene primers were amplified, and this amplification served to estimate nucleated cell counts. Data came from immunoSEQ multiplex PCR; TCRdb stores just in-frame clones and leaves some out. V, J and clone size are taken as reported in that table, and D and trimming were inferred from the DNA itself. The sample has 100,000 to 150,000 clones, about four fifths seen once. Trimming removed 7 bases at V and 7 bases at J, with 19 bases between. The length of the CDR3 is 14 residues. The germline gives CDR1 MNHEY, CDR2 SVGAGI. The chain recombines TRBV6-5 with TRBJ1-2; D is possibly TRBD1 (5 bases). The TCR comes from a woman between 50 and 59 years old with acute or convalescent COVID-19. Sequencing was done on a sample of peripheral blood. CDR3 loop: CASIASAGPSGYTF. The DNA for the CDR3 is TGTGCCAGCATCGCATCCGCAGGGCCTAGTGGCTACACCTTC.